The rows below give T cell receptor beta chains drawn from one sample of a study of T cell clusters in autoimmune cytopenias. TCRdb reworked the multiplex PCR reads into one entry per CDR3 protein, no DNA. This sample contains about 8,200 distinct CDR3 sequences. Sequencing was performed on peripheral blood. These TCRs come from a human donor with an autoimmune cytopenia or autoimmune hepatitis (not recorded which). CDR3s include the opening cysteine and the closing phenylalanine or tryptophan. The order of the fields is V gene, clone size, J gene, CDR3 protein. Clone size is shown for a subset of rows, as once, few, many or a class of expanded clone.

TRBV13	-	TRBJ1-6	CASSLGTLMDSPLHF
TRBV7-9	-	TRBJ2-7	CASSPQGSLYNEQFF
TRBV29-1	medium-sized	TRBJ2-1	CSVLQGEVNEQFF
TRBV6-5	-	TRBJ2-5	CASSPGQGKQETQYF
TRBV19	medium-sized	TRBJ2-1	CASSRLANEQFF
TRBV6-4	-	TRBJ2-3	CASSDGQGDGTDTQYF
TRBV29-1	medium-sized	TRBJ2-1	CSVGLAGGIEQFF
TRBV10-3	-	TRBJ2-1	CAITSKGDNEQFF
TRBV7-9	-	TRBJ1-1	CASSRGSRQNTEAFF
TRBV6-5	medium-sized	TRBJ1-6	CASSTARQGALYYNSPLHF
TRBV13	-	TRBJ1-2	CASSYGLGGENYGYTF
TRBV7-6	-	TRBJ1-1	CASSLQGRNTEAFF
TRBV15	-	TRBJ2-7	CATSRGRGQLSSYEQYF
TRBV6-5	medium-sized	TRBJ2-7	CASSYSVSGYEQYF
TRBV12-3/TRBV12-4	-	TRBJ2-5	CASSLVTEQETQYF
TRBV20-1	-	TRBJ2-7	CSAFRDRGSEQYF
TRBV19	large	TRBJ2-1	CASRKKREGRNEQFF
TRBV7-6	-	TRBJ1-1	CASSYSGGSLNTEAFF
TRBV5-4	-	TRBJ2-7	CASSLGGTSGFYEQYF
TRBV5-6	medium-sized	TRBJ2-7	CASSPDGDLTYEQYF
TRBV7-6	-	TRBJ2-1	CASSPELAGGPFF
TRBV15	-	TRBJ2-7	CATSRKPGTGDDEQYF
TRBV18	medium-sized	TRBJ2-2	CASSPRLIQNGGELFF
TRBV5-1	-	TRBJ1-3	CASRGPWGTIYF
TRBV20-1	-	TRBJ2-1	CSARGTSDNEQFF
TRBV5-1	-	TRBJ2-5	CASSLYSGLQETQYF
TRBV29-1	medium-sized	TRBJ2-7	CSALFKDRTYEQYF
TRBV30	-	TRBJ2-1	CAWTLAVEQFF
TRBV18	-	TRBJ2-2	CASSLGQGNTGELFF
TRBV20-1	-	TRBJ1-2	CSGEMGGGYTF
TRBV20-1	-	TRBJ2-7	CCAPPGGSREQYF
TRBV30	-	TRBJ1-2	CAWRTGVHSGYTF
TRBV15	-	TRBJ2-7	CATVDLGSGAYEQYF